A selection of T cell receptor beta chains follows, all from one sample in a study of cytomegalovirus exposure and HLA in healthy donors. The table came from immunoSEQ multiplex PCR; TCRdb's copy has only in-frame clones and leaves some out. Found here are about 160,000 clones, around 69% of them singletons; the top ten hold 2.8%. Source material: PBMCs. The source is a woman under 40 in good health and CMV-seronegative. The CDR3 runs from the conserved cysteine through the conserved F or W. D genes are given only for firm matches. Clone size, where shown, is once, few, many, or a class for clones that have expanded.

d_call	v_call	clone_size	j_call	cdr3_aa	cdr3_nt
TRBD2	TRBV19	NA	TRBJ2-7	CASSTGTSGATYEQYF	TGTGCCAGTAGTACGGGGACTAGCGGGGCGACCTACGAGCAGTACTTC
NA	TRBV2	once	TRBJ2-2	CASTDTRTGELFF	TGTGCCAGCACGGACACACGTACCGGGGAGCTGTTTTTT
NA	TRBV5-6	NA	TRBJ2-7	CASTRGGYEQYF	TGTGCCAGCACGAGAGGGGGTTACGAGCAGTACTTC
TRBD1	TRBV19	NA	TRBJ2-4	CASSITGTAAKNIQYF	TGTGCCAGTAGTATCACCGGGACAGCAGCCAAAAACATTCAGTACTTC
NA	TRBV6-6	NA	TRBJ2-3	CASSFRTSTDTQYF	TGTGCCAGCAGTTTCCGGACTAGCACAGATACGCAGTATTTT
NA	TRBV7-9	few	TRBJ2-7	CSSSPTLAHEQYF	TGTTCCAGCAGCCCAACATTGGCCCACGAGCAGTACTTC
NA	TRBV10-2	NA	TRBJ2-7	CASSPQYTYEQYF	TGCGCCAGCAGCCCACAGTACACCTACGAGCAGTACTTC
NA	TRBV29-1	once	TRBJ1-4	CSGRANHYEKLFF	TGCAGCGGGAGGGCTAACCACTATGAAAAACTGTTTTTT
TRBD2	TRBV4-2	NA	TRBJ2-2	CASGGLVAGELFF	TGTGCCAGCGGTGGACTAGTGGCCGGGGAGCTGTTTTTT
NA	TRBV7-2	NA	TRBJ2-2	CASSLVVGGGTGELFF	TGTGCCAGCAGCTTAGTAGTGGGAGGGGGCACCGGGGAGCTGTTTTTT
TRBD1	TRBV2	NA	TRBJ1-2	CASNTGGAGYTF	TGTGCCAGTAATACAGGGGGCGCTGGCTACACCTTC
NA	TRBV11-1	NA	TRBJ2-7	CASSLGTEPYEQYF	TGTGCCAGCAGCCTTGGGACTGAACCCTACGAGCAGTACTTC
NA	TRBV30	few	TRBJ1-1	CAWDQGLGTEAFF	TGTGCCTGGGACCAGGGGCTGGGCACTGAAGCTTTCTTT
TRBD1	TRBV9	NA	TRBJ1-3	CASSRRDSHSGNTIYF	TGTGCCAGCAGTCGGCGGGACAGCCACTCTGGAAACACCATATATTTT
NA	TRBV7-2	NA	TRBJ2-7	CASSAPVNLYEQYF	TGTGCCAGCAGCGCCCCGGTCAACTTGTACGAGCAGTACTTC
NA	TRBV7-9	NA	TRBJ2-3	CASSEERGDTQYF	TGTGCCAGCAGCGAGGAACGCGGAGATACGCAGTATTTT
NA	TRBV5-1	NA	TRBJ1-1	CASSLRGQPTEAFF	TGCGCCAGCAGCTTGAGGGGCCAACCCACTGAAGCTTTCTTT
NA	TRBV19	NA	TRBJ2-1	CASSIGARAQFF	TGTGCCAGTAGTATAGGGGCACGAGCGCAGTTCTTC
TRBD2	TRBV7-6	NA	TRBJ2-1	CASTGTSGKHEQFF	TGTGCCAGCACCGGGACTAGCGGGAAACATGAGCAGTTCTTC
TRBD1	TRBV6-6	few	TRBJ1-2	CASNEYGQGLGGYTF	TGTGCCAGCAATGAGTATGGACAGGGCTTAGGGGGCTACACCTTC
NA	TRBV30	NA	TRBJ2-1	CAWSFPGLNNEQFF	TGTGCCTGGAGTTTCCCCGGACTCAACAATGAGCAGTTCTTC